A single sample is the source of the 8 T cell receptor beta chains below, sequenced in a study of graft-versus-host responses after intestinal transplantation. Here immunoSEQ multiplex PCR was the method, and the copy in TCRdb shows in-frame clones only, minus some. The data hold 55,000 to 70,000 clones, with around nine tenths observed a single time. Sequencing was performed on PBMCs, taken around 120 days after intestinal transplantation. These receptors were collected from a human patient who received an intestinal transplant, so some T cells may come from the graft donor.

This chain joins TRBV6-6 and TRBJ2-5; D gene uncertain. The DNA end favors TRBJ2-7, so the J call may be wrong. CDR1 is MNHNY and CDR2 is SVGAGI in the germline V gene (reference sequence). The CDR3 runs to 14 residues. CDR3 in DNA: TGTGCCAGCAGTCCTAGACTGGAATCCTACGAGCAGTACTTC. Encoded protein: CASSPRLESYEQYF.

This chain joins TRBV28 and TRBJ2-7, with TRBD1 matching over 9 bases. Trimming removed 3 bases from V and 4 bases from J; junction bases left unmatched: 7. The V gene's germline CDR1 is MDHEN and CDR2 SYDVKM. The CDR3 covers 15 residues. The CDR3 sequence: CASSFWGDRVYEQYF. The CDR3 DNA is TGTGCCAGCAGTTTTTGGGGGGACAGGGTGTACGAGCAGTACTTC.

The chain employs TRBV6-6 and TRBJ1-5, with D tentatively TRBD1 (6 bases). V gave up 10 bases and J gave up 3 bases, with 13 bases separating them. Per the germline V gene, CDR1 is MNHNY and CDR2 is SVGAGI (reference sequence). The CDR3 is made up of 13 amino acids. The DNA of the CDR3 is TGTGCCACCAGGACAGTGACCAATCAGCCCCAGCATTTT. It is translated as CATRTVTNQPQHF.

V is TRBV2 and J is TRBJ1-2, with 12 bases aligning to TRBD1. The CDR3 spans 14 residues. V was clipped by 6 bases and J by 4 bases; unmatched bases: 3. Germline V CDR1 and CDR2: SNHLY, FYNNEI. This CDR3 reads CASSPGQGAYGYTF. CDR3 DNA: TGTGCCAGCAGCCCGGGACAGGGGGCCTATGGCTACACCTTC. The full variable domain, completed using reference TRBV2 and TRBJ1-2, is EPEVTQTPSHQVTQMGQEVILRCVPISNHLYFYWYRQILGQKVEFLVSFYNNEISEKSEIFDDQFSVERPDGSNFTLKIRSTKLEDSAMYFCASSPGQGAYGYTFGSGTRLTVV.

The V and J genes are TRBV4-2 and TRBJ2-3; D gene unclear. Per germline, CDR1 LGHNA and CDR2 YNFKEQ. CDR3 length: 14 residues. The germline V and J ends were trimmed by 2 bases and 3 bases, with 9 bases remaining between them. The DNA for the CDR3 is TGTGCCAGCAGCCAAAAGCCGGAGACAGATACGCAGTATTTT. This codes for CASSQKPETDTQYF.

This clone was observed a single time. The chain couples TRBV5-1 to TRBJ2-2, with D perhaps matching TRBD1 or TRBD2 (5 bases each). Trimming cost V 0 bases and J 2 bases, with 8 bases left between them. The CDR3 is 15 amino acids. Germline CDR1 and CDR2: SGHRS and YFSETQ. The CDR3 here is CASSLAGPNTGELFF. CDR3 nucleotide sequence: TGCGCCAGCAGCTTGGCGGGACCAAACACCGGGGAGCTGTTTTTT.

The CDR3 spells CAFPGLGADEQFF. The CDR3 nucleotides read TGTGCCTTCCCGGGACTAGGGGCCGATGAGCAGTTCTTC. The genes are TRBV2 and TRBJ2-1; TRBD2 agrees at 8 bases. Germline V gene sequence: CDR1 SNHLY, CDR2 FYNNEI. The J segment lost 8 bases and the V segment lost 11 bases, leaving 11 bases of the junction unmatched. This CDR3 region has 13 residues.

This chain connects TRBV6-5 to TRBJ1-6, with no clear D. Germline loops: CDR1 MNHEY, CDR2 SVGAGI. With 7 bases removed from V and 7 bases from J, the gap between germline ends came to 17 bases. This CDR3 comprises 15 residues. In nucleotides, the CDR3 is TGTGCCAGCACTCAATTTGGGATACCCAATTCACCCCTCCACTTT. Amino acids: CASTQFGIPNSPLHF.